Listed here are 5 T cell receptor beta chains from one sample, sequenced in a study of graft-versus-host responses after intestinal transplantation. Method: immunoSEQ multiplex PCR; TCRdb's copy keeps in-frame clones and lacks some. The sample holds around 7,800 clones, roughly 72% seen once. Intraepithelial and lamina propria lymphocytes were released after the graft tissue was processed. Sample: ileum tissue, taken roughly 55 days after transplant. The receptors come from a human patient who received an intestinal transplant, so some T cells may come from the graft donor.

This rearrangement joins TRBV10-2 to TRBJ2-3, with 8 bases matching TRBD2. CDR3 length: 15 residues. The ends lost 10 bases at V and 4 bases at J; junction bases unmatched: 13. Germline-derived CDR1 and CDR2 are WSHSY and SAAADI. CDR3 region: CAILTGTRLPDTQYF. For the CDR3, the DNA is TGCGCCATCCTCACCGGGACTAGATTACCAGATACGCAGTATTTT.

The chain couples TRBV4-1 to TRBJ1-6; 8 bases fit TRBD1. CDR1 is MGHRA and CDR2 is YSYEKL in the germline V gene. The CDR3 contains 19 residues. V shed 1 base and J 0 bases; nucleotides not matched to a gene: 8. CDR3 in DNA: TGCGCCAGCAGCCAAGCCTGGGACAGGTCGAGCTCCTATAATTCACCCCTCCACTTT. Protein: CASSQAWDRSSSYNSPLHF.

V and J are TRBV6-1 and TRBJ1-2; 7 bases are a match to TRBD1. In germline, CDR1 is MNHNS, CDR2 SASEGT. V lost 5 bases and J lost 7; bases outside the gene matches: 7. The CDR3 totals 13 residues. The CDR3 bases are TGTGCCAGCAGTCAACAACAGGGGACTGGCTACACCTTC. Translated, it gives CASSQQQGTGYTF.

The chain couples TRBV28 to TRBJ1-4; D uncertain. The V gene's germline CDR1 is MDHEN and CDR2 SYDVKM. This CDR3 has 15 residues. V lost 5 bases to trimming and J lost 11 bases, with 21 bases between them. The CDR3 sequence: CASSHLAGPARKLFF. DNA of the CDR3: TGTGCCAGCAGTCACCTCGCAGGCCCGGCTCGGAAACTGTTTTTT.

This clone was detected a few times. The genes are TRBV4-2 and TRBJ1-5, with D possibly matching TRBD1 (5 bases). This CDR3 has 17 residues. Per the germline V gene, CDR1 is LGHNA and CDR2 is YNFKEQ. V lost 1 base and J 2 bases, leaving 15 bases between the germline ends. CDR3 coding DNA: TGTGCCAGCAGCCAAGGGACTGGAGGGACGGGCAATCAGCCCCAGCATTTT. It yields the protein CASSQGTGGTGNQPQHF.